This passage covers 16 T cell receptor beta chains from one sample sequenced in a study of response to subunit inactivated influenza vaccine. TCRdb fed the RT-PCR reads into MiXCR, producing one record per CDR3 protein. The table records about 190,000 distinct CDR3 sequences, roughly 14% of them present only once. The sequenced sample was CD8+ T cells sorted from PBMCs, obtained about 5 days after vaccination. The receptors here all came from a man aged 45-65 years who received an inactivated influenza vaccine.

This clonotype was picked up a small number of times. The CDR3 region has the DNA TGTGCCAGCACCCCGAGTATTAGGTCCTACGAGCAGTACTTC. This codes for CASTPSIRSYEQYF. The rearrangement joins TRBV7-9 to TRBJ2-7; D remains ambiguous. The length of the CDR3 is 14 residues. The germline CDR1 and CDR2 sequences are SEHNR and FQNEAQ (reference sequence). Trimming removed 7 bases at V and 1 base at J, with 14 bases between.

This clonotype was observed a few times. The chain links TRBV9 to TRBJ2-7; 7 bases map to TRBD2. The V segment lost 0 bases and the J segment 0 bases; nucleotides outside the gene matches: 6. Germline values: CDR1 SGDLS, CDR2 YYNGEE. The CDR3 loop spans 16 amino acids. DNA for the CDR3: TGTGCCAGCAGCGTAGCTGACTCTAGCGGCTCCTACGAGCAGTACTTC. Amino acids: CASSVADSSGSYEQYF.

This clonotype was detected a few times. This chain uses TRBV10-1 with TRBJ2-1; TRBD1 matches 7 bases. Per the germline V gene, CDR1 is WNHNN and CDR2 is SYGVQD (reference sequence). With 1 base clipped from V and 1 base from J, the junction kept 1 base outside the gene matches. The CDR3 totals 15 residues. The CDR3 loop reads CASSEYRGSYNEQFF. The CDR3 DNA is TGCGCCAGCAGTGAGTACAGGGGTTCCTACAATGAGCAGTTCTTC.

This clonotype occurred a few times. The chain uses TRBV12-3 or TRBV12-4 and TRBJ2-2; the D gene is possibly TRBD1 (6 bases). V was trimmed by 5 bases and J by 4 bases, leaving 8 bases between them. The CDR3 extends over 13 amino acids. As DNA, the CDR3 is TGTGCCAGCAGTCGGACAGTCACCGGGGAGCTGTTTTTT. This sequence encodes CASSRTVTGELFF.

V is TRBV7-9 and J is TRBJ2-1; 7 nucleotides agree with TRBD2. V dropped 5 bases and J dropped 7; count of bases not matched to a gene: 17. This CDR3 is built from 17 residues. From germline, CDR1 is SEHNR and CDR2 FQNEAQ (reference sequence). CDR3 residues: CASSLPLLADLLNEQFF. The CDR3 coding sequence is TGTGCCAGCAGCCTCCCCCTTCTAGCGGACCTCCTTAATGAGCAGTTCTTC. Based on the CDR3 plus reference TRBV7-9 and TRBJ2-1, the full variable domain is DTGVSQNPRHKITKRGQNVTFRCDPISEHNRLYWYRQTLGQGPEFLTYFQNEAQLEKSRLLSDRFSAERPKGSFSTLEIQRTEQGDSAMYLCASSLPLLADLLNEQFFGPGTRLTVL.

In its sample, this clonotype was seen a few times. The V call is TRBV3-1, the J call TRBJ2-7; D might be TRBD1 or TRBD2, each matching 5 bases. Trimming stripped 0 bases from V and 6 bases from J, with 12 bases between. This CDR3 contains 14 residues. Germline CDR1 is LGHDT and CDR2 is YNNKEL (reference sequence). The CDR3 is CASSQDFTGGEQYF. The CDR3 DNA is TGTGCCAGCAGCCAAGATTTTACAGGAGGCGAGCAGTACTTC.

The chain joins TRBV28 to TRBJ1-2, with D tentatively TRBD1 (5 bases). Germline V gives CDR1 MDHEN, CDR2 SYDVKM. V lost 6 bases and J 1 base, leaving 12 bases between the germline ends. This CDR3 has 14 amino acids. The CDR3 region has the DNA TGTGCCAGCAGATCACGACAGAATAACTATGGCTACACCTTC. Translating gives CASRSRQNNYGYTF.

This clonotype has a handful of counts. In DNA form, the CDR3 reads TGTGCCAGCAGCTTTGGGACAGGGGGCGTGGACGAGCAGTACTTC. Translating gives CASSFGTGGVDEQYF. J is TRBJ2-7 and V is TRBV5-6, with 12 bases aligning to TRBD1. CDR1 and CDR2 from the germline V gene are SGHDT and YYEEEE. The CDR3 totals 15 residues. The trim removed 2 bases at V and 5 bases at J, leaving 5 bases unmatched.

V gene TRBV2 combines with J gene TRBJ1-5, with a tentative D call TRBD1 (6 bases). Per germline, CDR1 SNHLY and CDR2 FYNNEI. The CDR3 contains 15 residues. The V end lost 0 bases, the J end lost 5 bases, and 11 bases lay between the germline ends. The CDR3 coding sequence is TGTGCCAGCAGTGAAGCGTGGGGGGCCGATCAGCCCCAGCATTTT. It is translated as CASSEAWGADQPQHF.

This rearrangement joins TRBV6-1 to TRBJ2-2; D perhaps matches TRBD1 (5 bases). Germline assignment: CDR1 MNHNS and CDR2 SASEGT. The CDR3 is made up of 15 amino acids. Trimming removed 0 bases from V and 1 base from J, with 6 bases in between. This CDR3 is CASSEATGNTGELFF. CDR3 nucleotide sequence: TGTGCCAGCAGTGAAGCCACAGGGAACACCGGGGAGCTGTTTTTT.

This clonotype was detected many times. This chain uses TRBV6-2 or TRBV6-3 with TRBJ2-1; no clear D. V shed 6 bases and J shed 8 bases, with 17 bases lying between them. Germline-derived CDR1 and CDR2 are MNHEY and SVGEGT. CDR3 size: 14 residues. The CDR3 loop reads CASSQERITDEQFF. CDR3 sequence (DNA): TGTGCCAGCAGCCAGGAAAGGATTACGGATGAGCAGTTCTTC.

DNA of the CDR3: TGTGCCAGCAGTTACTGGGAGGGGGCTGGAATGGCTTTCTTT. Its translation: CASSYWEGAGMAFF. The V gene is TRBV6-5, the J gene TRBJ1-1; 7 nucleotides line up with TRBD1. The germline V gene has CDR1 MNHEY and CDR2 SVGAGI. The V segment lost 1 base and the J segment 11 bases; nucleotides outside the gene matches: 10. The CDR3 extends over 14 amino acids.

There are a few counts of this clonotype. This chain links TRBV18 with TRBJ2-5; a weak D match, TRBD1 (6 bases). V was trimmed by 2 bases and J by 2 bases, leaving 15 bases between them. Germline V gene lookup returns CDR1 KGHSH and CDR2 LQKENI. The CDR3 spans 16 residues. CDR3 coding DNA: TGTGCCAGCTCACCATCCAGGGGCGAGATACAAGAGACCCAGTACTTC. This translates into CASSPSRGEIQETQYF.

The V gene is TRBV7-2, the J gene TRBJ1-2; 9 bases are shared with TRBD1. J was trimmed by 6 bases and V by 4 bases; bases with no gene match: 9. From germline, CDR1 is SGHTA and CDR2 FQGNSA. This CDR3 has 15 amino acids. CDR3 loop: CASSSNRGRRNGYTF. In DNA, the CDR3 is TGTGCCAGCAGCTCAAACAGGGGGCGCAGGAATGGCTACACCTTC.

The J gene is TRBJ2-3, the V gene TRBV27, with TRBD2 matching over 11 bases. CDR3 length equals 15 residues. In germline, CDR1 is MNHEY, CDR2 SMNVEV (reference sequence). V gave up 3 bases and J gave up 6 bases; unmatched junction bases: 5. The CDR3 coding sequence is TGTGCCAGCAGTTTTTTAGCGGGAGGGTTGGATACGCAGTATTTT. Translation: CASSFLAGGLDTQYF.

This clonotype was seen at least ten times. The chain combines TRBV6-5 with TRBJ2-7; D might be TRBD2 (6 bases). Germline V gene lookup returns CDR1 MNHEY and CDR2 SVGAGI. CDR3 size: 14 residues. V was shortened by 2 bases and J by 6 bases, with 14 bases between the two germline ends. The CDR3 loop is CASSYPDVSGEQYF. CDR3 DNA sequence: TGTGCCAGCAGTTACCCCGATGTTAGCGGCGAGCAGTACTTC.